This T cell receptor (beta chain) was captured by sequencing in a study of CD8+CD57+ T cells in acquired aplastic anemia. Whole-study context: Sorted CD4+ and CD8+ cells gave an average of roughly 3.2 ug of DNA.

Genomic DNA constituted the template upon which TCR beta VDJ and CDR3 profiling was performed. One entry per CDR3 protein, called by TCRdb with MiXCR from the reads. There are approximately 470,000 distinct CDR3 sequences in the sample; around 30% occur only once, and around 0.82% lies in the top ten. General study points: A significant difference in CD8+ Simpson's diversity between patients and controls was not found. Patients and controls shared 25 to 35 CD8+ CDR3 sequences, highly expressed in patients.

This clonotype was seen more than once but under ten times. Its target is not known. The CDR3 runs 13 residues. Germline lookup yields CDR1 MNHNS and CDR2 SASEGT. V was clipped by 1 base and J by 6 bases; unmatched bases: 0. An expansion of CD8+CD57+ cells by flow cytometry had been shown in patients chosen for sequencing. Diagnosis of severe acquired aplastic anemia applied to all patients. The receptor was isolated from a human donor with aplastic anemia. This rearrangement joins TRBV6-1 to TRBJ2-1; 7 bases match TRBD1. The sample was sorted CD4+, CD8+, or CD8+CD57+ T cells (not recorded which) from PBMCs. CDR3 protein: CASSEDRGNEQFF. CDR3 in DNA: TGTGCCAGCAGTGAAGACAGGGGCAATGAGCAGTTCTTC.